This record looks at one T cell receptor (beta chain) sequence and its context. V was trimmed by 7 bases and J by 1 base, leaving 13 bases between them. The CDR3 loop spans 14 amino acids. Germline values: CDR1 WSHSY, CDR2 SAAADI. Each CDR3 protein is one row after TCRdb ran MiXCR on the RT-PCR reads. The table has 500,000 to 700,000 distinct CDR3 sequences, roughly 25% seen once. This entry is derived from a study of response to subunit inactivated influenza vaccine. In addition, the sample was reused for a study of T cells expressing NK-cell markers. Turning to that study: The TCR beta cDNA came from 5'RACE template switching with UMIs. A few of the donors also had these clonotypes leading their CD3+CD56-NKG2C+ fraction. Whether expanded NKG2C+ T cell clones were HCMV-specific remained unclear.

The sequences come from CD4+ T cells sorted from PBMCs, collected 11 to 12 days after vaccination. This TCR came from a man aged 50 to 59 who received an inactivated influenza vaccine. This chain connects TRBV10-2 to TRBJ1-1; no clear D. The CDR3 nucleotides are TGCGCCAGCAAGGCCCGGACGGGGAACACTGAAGCTTTCTTT. Its translation is CASKARTGNTEAFF.